Listed here are 21 T cell receptor beta chains from one sample, sequenced in a study of shared clonotypes between healthy human individuals. Profiling relied on immunoSEQ multiplex PCR, and the TCRdb table lists in-frame clones only, not all of them. The repertoire has millions of clones, over 85% of them found once; the top ten carry approximately 0.13%. Sample: naive CD4+ T cells sorted from blood. As for subset: CD45RA+ positively selected. The receptor set was obtained from a man between 18 and 35 years old in good health.

The chain recombines TRBV2 with TRBJ2-3; 9 bases align to TRBD2. CDR3 length: 14 amino acids. Germline loops: CDR1 SNHLY, CDR2 FYNNEI. V shed 7 bases and J 1 base; nucleotides not matched to a gene: 3. The CDR3 here is CASKSSGGTDTQYF. The CDR3, as DNA: TGTGCCAGCAAGTCTAGCGGGGGCACAGATACGCAGTATTTT.

The chain uses TRBV12-5 and TRBJ1-1; the D gene is possibly TRBD1 (6 bases). The CDR3 is made up of 12 amino acids. Germline lookup yields CDR1 LGHNT and CDR2 FRNRAP. Trimming removed 1 base from V and 9 bases from J, with 9 bases in between. This CDR3 is CASGLGDTKAFF. The CDR3 region has the DNA TGTGCTAGTGGTTTGGGGGACACAAAAGCTTTCTTT. The entire variable domain, with the rest obtained from reference TRBV12-5 and TRBJ1-1, is as follows: DARVTQTPRHKVTEMGQEVTMRCQPILGHNTVFWYRQTMMQGLELLAYFRNRAPLDDSGMPKDRFSAEMPDATLATLKIQPSEPRDSAVYFCASGLGDTKAFFGQGTRLTVV.

The chain has TRBV2 and TRBJ2-7, with D possibly called TRBD1 or TRBD2 (5 bases each). Germline V gene sequence: CDR1 SNHLY, CDR2 FYNNEI. The CDR3 runs to 12 residues. Trimming shortened V by 6 bases and J by 7 bases, and 13 bases separated the two germline ends. This CDR3 reads CASSPGAAEQYF. As DNA, the CDR3 is TGTGCCAGCAGCCCCGGGGCGGCGGAGCAGTACTTC.

J is TRBJ2-1 and V is TRBV16; D gene uncertain. The germline gives CDR1 KGHSY, CDR2 FQNENV. Trimming cost V 2 bases and J 5 bases, with 7 bases left between them. The CDR3 is made up of 13 amino acids. CDR3 DNA: TGTGCCAGCAGCCAAACCAGGAACAATGAGCAGTTCTTC. Translated, it gives CASSQTRNNEQFF.

Points on this clone: The sample carries other DNA sequences with the same CDR3. The rearrangement uses TRBV5-1 and TRBJ2-7; 7 bases fit TRBD1. The CDR3 covers 14 residues. J was trimmed by 2 bases and V by 5 bases; bases with no gene match: 7. Germline V gene sequence: CDR1 SGHRS, CDR2 YFSETQ. The CDR3 sequence: CASSRDSPTYEQYF. The CDR3 nucleotides are TGCGCCAGCAGTAGGGACAGCCCGACCTACGAGCAGTACTTC.

The DNA of the CDR3 is TGTGCCAGAAGCCGTAGTTACGAGCAGTACTTC. Encoded protein: CARSRSYEQYF. The chain combines TRBV7-5 with TRBJ2-7; no DNA check was done on the table's D call, TRBD2. TRBV7-5 is a listed pseudogene. This CDR3 has 11 amino acids.

As for this clone: This specimen includes other DNA sequences encoding the same CDR3. The J gene is TRBJ2-7, the V gene TRBV5-6, with 9 bases that match TRBD1. CDR3 length: 14 residues. Unmatched junction bases numbered 3, after V lost 5 bases and J lost 0 bases. The germline gives CDR1 SGHDT, CDR2 YYEEEE. CDR3 protein: CASSRQGVSYEQYF. As DNA, the CDR3 is TGTGCCAGCAGTCGACAGGGGGTCTCCTACGAGCAGTACTTC.

The chain employs TRBV7-9 and TRBJ1-6; D is unresolved. V lost 8 bases and J lost 0, with 14 bases in between. The CDR3 loop spans 16 amino acids. Germline values: CDR1 SEHNR, CDR2 FQNEAQ (reference sequence). In DNA form, the CDR3 reads TGTGCCAGCGGGCCCTACCTGAGCTCCTATAATTCACCCCTCCACTTT. It is translated as CASGPYLSSYNSPLHF.

The V and J genes are TRBV27 and TRBJ1-2; 7 nucleotides line up with TRBD1. Losses at the gene ends were 5 bases for V and 5 bases for J; bases not matched to a gene: 5. From germline, CDR1 is MNHEY and CDR2 SMNVEV (reference sequence). CDR3 length: 13 residues. DNA for the CDR3: TGTGCCAGCAGTCCACAGGGGAGATATGGCTACACCTTC. It encodes CASSPQGRYGYTF.

The chain couples TRBV19 to TRBJ2-6; D is undetermined. V lost 3 bases, J lost 0 bases, and 6 bases lay in between. Germline V gives CDR1 LNHDA, CDR2 SQIVND (reference sequence). The CDR3 is 15 amino acids. Written as DNA, the CDR3 is TGTGCCAGTAGTATGGAAATCTCTGGGGCCAACGTCCTGACTTTC. Translation: CASSMEISGANVLTF.

J is TRBJ1-2 and V is TRBV28; D perhaps matches TRBD1 (5 bases). The CDR3 covers 15 residues. Per germline, CDR1 MDHEN and CDR2 SYDVKM. The ends were cut back, 5 bases at V and 4 bases at J, with 17 bases in the middle. In DNA, the CDR3 is TGTGCCAGCAGTGCGATGGGACGTTTGCCCTATGGCTACACCTTC. Encoded protein: CASSAMGRLPYGYTF.

This clone came up once. The chain couples TRBV14 to TRBJ1-2; D unresolved. V shed 1 base and J shed 6 bases, with 12 bases lying between them. This CDR3 contains 14 residues. Germline V gives CDR1 SGHDN, CDR2 FVKESK. The CDR3 sequence: CASSQGPQWDGYTF. The DNA of the CDR3 is TGTGCCAGCAGCCAAGGGCCGCAGTGGGATGGCTACACCTTC.

The rearrangement joins TRBV18 to TRBJ2-1, with 9 bases that match TRBD1. Germline CDR1 KGHSH, CDR2 LQKENI. The CDR3 runs to 15 residues. J was trimmed by 10 bases and V by 4 bases; bases with no gene match: 11. The CDR3 sequence is CASSLSAGTGFEQFF. The CDR3 nucleotides read TGTGCCAGCTCACTCTCGGCCGGGACAGGGTTCGAGCAGTTCTTC.

The chain carries TRBV9 and TRBJ2-2, with 8 bases identical to TRBD1. Looked up from germline, CDR1 is SGDLS and CDR2 is YYNGEE. Trimming cost V 0 bases and J 1 base; bases outside gene matches: 5. CDR3 length: 17 residues. CDR3 bases: TGTGCCAGCAGCGTAGGTATCGGGACAGGGAACACCGGGGAGCTGTTTTTT. It is translated as CASSVGIGTGNTGELFF.

This clone occurred once. The chain recombines TRBV7-8 with TRBJ2-7; 9 positions agree with TRBD2. After removal of 2 bases from V and 3 bases from J, the junction contained 5 bases not matched to a gene. This CDR3 contains 15 residues. Germline values: CDR1 SGHVS, CDR2 FQNEAQ. The CDR3 DNA reads as TGTGCCAGCAGCTTACTGCGGGGGGGTGTCTACGAGCAGTACTTC. Its protein is CASSLLRGGVYEQYF.

The chain couples TRBV28 to TRBJ1-4, with D perhaps TRBD1 (5 bases). Germline assignment: CDR1 MDHEN and CDR2 SYDVKM. V was pared by 6 bases and J by 0 bases, with 8 bases between. This CDR3 spans 14 amino acids. For the CDR3, the DNA is TGTGCCAGCAGCGACAGCACAACTAATGAAAAACTGTTTTTT. As protein: CASSDSTTNEKLFF.

The chain uses TRBV6-6 and TRBJ1-4; 8 bases map to TRBD1. The CDR3 contains 15 residues. CDR1 is MNHNY, CDR2 SVGAGI, per germline (reference sequence). Trimming removed 3 bases from V and 8 bases from J; junction bases left unmatched: 8. The CDR3 loop reads CASSYTGGIGEKLFF. The CDR3 DNA is TGTGCCAGCAGTTATACAGGGGGGATAGGGGAAAAACTGTTTTTT.

V and J are TRBV7-2 and TRBJ2-5, with D hard to call. The CDR3 contains 15 residues. Trimming cost V 2 bases and J 1 base, with 11 bases left between them. Germline CDR1 reads SGHTA; CDR2 reads FQGNSA. CDR3 region: CASSLRLVLQETQYF. CDR3 in DNA: TGTGCCAGCAGCTTAAGGTTGGTCCTCCAAGAGACCCAGTACTTC.

The chain is built from TRBV5-1 and TRBJ1-1; maybe TRBD1 (6 bases). The V gene lost 3 bases and the J gene lost 4 bases, with 13 bases spanning the gap. The germline V gene has CDR1 SGHRS and CDR2 YFSETQ. The CDR3 totals 14 residues. CDR3 coding DNA: TGCGCCAGCAGCTCCCAAGGGGGGGGCACTGAAGCTTTCTTT. Translation: CASSSQGGGTEAFF. Filled out from reference TRBV5-1 and TRBJ1-1, the complete variable domain reads KAGVTQTPRYLIKTRGQQVTLSCSPISGHRSVSWYQQTPGQGLQFLFEYFSETQRNKGNFPGRFSGRQFSNSRSEMNVSTLELGDSALYLCASSSQGGGTEAFFGQGTRLTVV.

The genes are TRBV15 and TRBJ1-2; TRBD1 aligns across 8 bases. Looked up from germline, CDR1 is LNHNV and CDR2 is YYDKDF (reference sequence). Trimming removed 2 bases from V and 2 bases from J; junction bases left unmatched: 10. This CDR3 comprises 17 residues. The CDR3, as DNA: TGTGCCACCAGCAGATACCCCGAGGCAGGGGGCAACTATGGCTACACCTTC. Its translation: CATSRYPEAGGNYGYTF.

This rearrangement joins TRBV2 to TRBJ2-3; D remains ambiguous. CDR3 size: 15 residues. Between the trimmed V and J ends, which lost 4 bases and 2 bases, there was a span of 13 bases. From germline, CDR1 is SNHLY and CDR2 FYNNEI. The CDR3 DNA is TGTGCCAGCAGTGTTCCCTCAGGCTTCACAGATACGCAGTATTTT. Protein product: CASSVPSGFTDTQYF.